This passage covers 26 T cell receptor beta chains from one sample sequenced in a study of early T cells in non-severe SARS-CoV-2 infection. One entry per CDR3 protein results from TCRdb running MiXCR on the 5' RACE reads. The sample yields tens of thousands of distinct CDR3 sequences, about 10% seen once. Source material: whole blood. All receptors derive from an adult who was a healthcare worker with PCR-confirmed SARS-CoV-2 infection or an uninfected control (not recorded which).

This clonotype was found many times. The chain has TRBV18 and TRBJ2-2; 8 bases map to TRBD1. The V and J ends lost 1 base and 3 bases, in that order; junction bases with no gene match: 4. The CDR3 has 16 residues. The germline V gene encodes CDR1 KGHSH and CDR2 LQKENI. The CDR3 protein is CASSPRQGSDTGELFF. CDR3 coding DNA: TGTGCCAGCTCACCACGACAGGGGTCGGACACCGGGGAGCTGTTTTTT.

This clonotype appeared once. This chain joins TRBV7-9 and TRBJ1-6; D is possibly TRBD1 (5 bases). The CDR3 runs 14 residues. Germline V gives CDR1 SEHNR, CDR2 FQNEAQ (reference sequence). V gave up 5 bases and J gave up 10 bases, with 15 bases separating them. The CDR3 spells CASSPDSAYSPLHF. CDR3 nucleotide sequence: TGTGCCAGCAGCCCCGACAGCGCCTACTCACCCCTCCACTTT. Using reference TRBV7-9 and TRBJ1-6 for the parts outside the CDR3, the full variable domain is DTGVSQNPRHKITKRGQNVTFRCDPISEHNRLYWYRQTLGQGPEFLTYFQNEAQLEKSRLLSDRFSAERPKGSFSTLEIQRTEQGDSAMYLCASSPDSAYSPLHFGNGTRLTVT.

This clonotype was seen repeatedly, ten times or more. V and J are TRBV30 and TRBJ1-1, with D unresolved. Germline V gene lookup returns CDR1 GTSNPN and CDR2 SVGIG (reference sequence). V was pared by 3 bases and J by 1 base, with 9 bases between. The CDR3 has 13 residues. The CDR3: CAWSPDWNTEAFF. Here the CDR3 DNA reads TGTGCCTGGAGCCCCGACTGGAACACTGAAGCTTTCTTT.

This clonotype was observed a few times. The chain uses TRBV6-2 or TRBV6-3 and TRBJ2-1; no clear D gene. This CDR3 has 14 amino acids. V was trimmed by 6 bases and J by 1 base, leaving 10 bases between them. CDR1 is MNHEY and CDR2 is SVGEGT in the germline V gene. CDR3 DNA: TGTGCCAGCAGAGTCCCGTTGTCCTACAATGAGCAGTTCTTC. Residues: CASRVPLSYNEQFF.

This clonotype has only a few counts. V gene TRBV12-3 or TRBV12-4 combines with J gene TRBJ2-5, with D perhaps matching TRBD2 (5 bases). CDR3 length: 13 residues. Between the trimmed V and J ends, which lost 1 base and 4 bases, there was a span of 7 bases. The CDR3 reads CASSLGRRETQYF. The CDR3 DNA reads as TGTGCCAGCAGTTTAGGGAGGAGAGAGACCCAGTACTTC.

This clonotype was counted at least ten times. The CDR3: CASSEQGDSGELFF. CDR3 nucleotides: TGTGCCAGCAGTGAACAGGGCGACAGCGGGGAGCTGTTTTTT. V gene TRBV2 combines with J gene TRBJ2-2, with a tentative D call TRBD1 (5 bases). The CDR3 runs to 14 residues. Trimming took off 2 bases at V and 7 bases at J, with 11 bases between the two ends. Germline V lookup: CDR1 SNHLY, CDR2 FYNNEI.

This clonotype has a count of ten or more. The CDR3 coding sequence is TGTGCCAGCAGTTCGACAGGGGCTCTTCTCTCTGGGGCCAACGTCCTGACTTTC. The encoded protein is CASSSTGALLSGANVLTF. The chain is built from TRBV7-3 and TRBJ2-6; 8 bases are shared with TRBD1. With V trimmed by 6 bases and J by 0 bases, 10 bases remained unmatched. The CDR3 contains 18 residues. Germline V gives CDR1 SGHTA, CDR2 FQGTGA.

This clonotype was seen ten or more times. This sequence joins TRBV6-5 and TRBJ1-1; D is ambiguous. The germline gives CDR1 MNHEY, CDR2 SVGAGI. V was clipped by 6 bases and J by 7 bases, with 12 bases between them. This CDR3 contains 12 residues. CDR3: CASRPDPFEAFF. The CDR3, as DNA: TGTGCCAGCAGACCCGACCCCTTTGAAGCTTTCTTT.

The CDR3 sequence: CASSTGTGEVDTQYF. CDR3 nucleotides: TGTGCCAGCTCTACTGGGACAGGGGAGGTAGATACGCAGTATTTT. This chain uses TRBV7-9 with TRBJ2-3; 10 positions match TRBD1. V was clipped by 8 bases and J by 5 bases; unmatched bases: 10. Germline loops: CDR1 SEHNR, CDR2 FQNEAQ (reference sequence). CDR3 length: 15 residues.

This clonotype was detected many times. The V gene is TRBV4-3, the J gene TRBJ2-5; a possible D gene is TRBD2 (6 bases). The CDR3 runs 15 residues. Germline V gene sequence: CDR1 LGHNA, CDR2 YSLEER. The V and J ends lost 5 bases and 2 bases respectively, with 15 bases between them. CDR3 sequence reads: CASSVFPGSQETQYF. CDR3 DNA sequence: TGCGCCAGCAGCGTGTTTCCCGGGAGTCAAGAGACCCAGTACTTC.

This clonotype turned up a few times. V and J are TRBV10-3 and TRBJ1-2, with no clear D. With 2 bases removed from V and 6 bases from J, the gap between germline ends came to 10 bases. The CDR3 is 13 residues long. CDR1 ENHRY and CDR2 SYGVKD come from the germline V gene. The CDR3 protein is CAISELQIDGYTF. CDR3 bases: TGTGCCATCAGTGAGCTACAGATCGATGGCTACACCTTC.

The chain carries TRBV6-5 and TRBJ2-7; D may correspond to TRBD1 or TRBD2 (5 bases each). Germline CDR1 MNHEY, CDR2 SVGAGI. The CDR3 sequence is 14 residues long. The V end lost 5 bases, the J end lost 2 bases, and 13 bases lay between the germline ends. CDR3 protein: CASSQDGAPYEQYF. The CDR3 DNA reads TGTGCCAGCAGTCAGGACGGGGCCCCCTACGAGCAGTACTTC.

The chain combines TRBV12-3 or TRBV12-4 with TRBJ2-1, with 15 bases identical to TRBD2. The V gene end was trimmed by 4 bases and the J gene end by 6 bases; junction bases not matched to a gene: 7. CDR3 length: 17 amino acids. In nucleotides, the CDR3 is TGTGCCAGCAGTTCCCCAAGGGGACTAGCGGGAGGCAATGAGCAGTTCTTC. It encodes CASSSPRGLAGGNEQFF.

This clonotype was observed a handful of times. The chain uses TRBV7-9 and TRBJ1-1, with D possibly TRBD1 on 5 matching bases. CDR1 SEHNR and CDR2 FQNEAQ come from the germline V gene (reference sequence). V was pared by 5 bases and J by 2 bases, with 12 bases between. There are 14 residues in the CDR3. Here the CDR3 reads CASSLDSRNTEAFF. In DNA, the CDR3 is TGTGCCAGCAGCCTCGACAGCCGAAACACTGAAGCTTTCTTT.

The V gene is TRBV24-1, the J gene TRBJ2-4; perhaps D is TRBD1 or TRBD2 (5 bases each). This CDR3 has 16 amino acids. V shed 4 bases and J shed 5 bases, with 17 bases lying between them. The germline gives CDR1 KGHDR, CDR2 SFDVKD. Here the CDR3 DNA reads TGTGCCACCAGTGACTGGGGGACGGATGGGGAAAACATTCAGTACTTC. Translation: CATSDWGTDGENIQYF.

The V gene is TRBV14, the J gene TRBJ2-1, with D possibly TRBD2 on 6 matching bases. Between the trimmed V and J ends, which lost 4 bases and 7 bases, there was a span of 8 bases. The CDR3 extends over 12 amino acids. Germline loops: CDR1 SGHDN, CDR2 FVKESK. The CDR3 nucleotides read TGTGCCAGCAGCCCGGGGAGGAATGAGCAGTTCTTC. This codes for CASSPGRNEQFF. Full variable domain (rest looked up from reference TRBV14 and TRBJ2-1): EAGVTQFPSHSVIEKGQTVTLRCDPISGHDNLYWYRRVMGKEIKFLLHFVKESKQDESGMPNNRFLAERTGGTYSTLKVQPAELEDSGVYFCASSPGRNEQFFGPGTRLTVL.

The chain has TRBV7-9 and TRBJ2-7; maybe TRBD2 (6 bases). V dropped 2 bases and J dropped 6 bases, with 11 bases sitting between them. Germline assignment: CDR1 SEHNR and CDR2 FQNEAQ (reference sequence). CDR3 length: 13 residues. The CDR3 region is CASSLMEGSEQYF. For the CDR3, the DNA is TGTGCCAGCAGCTTAATGGAGGGGAGCGAGCAGTACTTC.

This clonotype has at least ten counts. The genes are TRBV20-1 and TRBJ2-7; weak D call: TRBD2 (6 bases). V lost 6 bases and J lost 1, with 19 bases in between. Looked up from germline, CDR1 is DFQATT and CDR2 is SNEGSKA (reference sequence). The CDR3 loop spans 15 amino acids. In DNA form, the CDR3 reads TGCAGTGCGTCGGCCGACCTAGCGTCGTCCTACGAGCAGTACTTC. Its translation: CSASADLASSYEQYF.

Ten or more counts support this clonotype. The chain joins TRBV28 to TRBJ2-7; 9 bases are shared with TRBD2. The CDR3 is made up of 15 amino acids. Germline values: CDR1 MDHEN, CDR2 SYDVKM. After removal of 7 bases from V and 2 bases from J, the junction contained 9 bases not matched to a gene. In DNA form, the CDR3 reads TGTGCCAGCAAACGGTCTAGCGGGATAACCTACGAGCAGTACTTC. Protein: CASKRSSGITYEQYF. The full variable domain, in which reference TRBV28 and TRBJ2-7 provide the parts outside the CDR3, is DVKVTQSSRYLVKRTGEKVFLECVQDMDHENMFWYRQDPGLGLRLIYFSYDVKMKEKGDIPEGYSVSREKKERFSLILESASTNQTSMYLCASKRSSGITYEQYFGPGTRLTVT.

This clonotype was counted ten times or more. The CDR3 DNA is TGTGCCAGCAGCCTCTTCGGGCCCGGTTCTCTTAGAGGTAACGAGCAGTACTTC. Amino acid sequence: CASSLFGPGSLRGNEQYF. The chain joins TRBV7-9 to TRBJ2-7; D unclear. Germline V gene sequence: CDR1 SEHNR, CDR2 FQNEAQ (reference sequence). V was clipped by 5 bases and J by 5 bases, with 28 bases between them. The CDR3 has 18 residues.

The chain links TRBV6-6 to TRBJ1-1; possible D gene TRBD1, 5 bases. CDR1 is MNHNY and CDR2 is SVGAGI in the germline V gene (reference sequence). With 2 bases removed from V and 1 base from J, the gap between germline ends came to 8 bases. The CDR3 has 14 amino acids. In DNA form, the CDR3 reads TGTGCCAGCAGTTACCGGGACCGGAACACTGAAGCTTTCTTT. Its protein product is CASSYRDRNTEAFF.

In its sample, this clonotype was seen many times. The chain carries TRBV7-3 and TRBJ2-7; TRBD2 aligns across 7 bases. CDR1 and CDR2 (germline): SGHTA, FQGTGA. V shed 0 bases, J shed 5 bases, and the junction held 4 bases outside the gene matches. There are 14 residues in the CDR3. CDR3 region: CASSLTGRGDEQYF. CDR3 nucleotide sequence: TGTGCCAGCAGCTTAACAGGGAGGGGAGACGAGCAGTACTTC.

This clonotype was recorded at least ten times. In DNA form, the CDR3 reads TGTGCCAGCACCCTCATGGAGAGTATGGAGACCCAGTACTTC. Translation gives CASTLMESMETQYF. V and J are TRBV7-2 and TRBJ2-5; D remains ambiguous. Germline-derived CDR1 and CDR2 are SGHTA and FQGNSA. The V end was cut by 7 bases, the J end by 5 bases, with 17 bases between. This CDR3 is built from 14 residues.

This clonotype was seen a handful of times. The V call is TRBV7-3, the J call TRBJ2-1, with 7 bases matching TRBD1. J was trimmed by 7 bases and V by 5 bases; bases with no gene match: 11. The CDR3 loop spans 15 amino acids. Looked up from germline, CDR1 is SGHTA and CDR2 is FQGTGA. For the CDR3, the DNA is TGTGCCAGCAGCCCGATGACAGGGAGAGGAAATGAGCAGTTCTTC. This sequence encodes CASSPMTGRGNEQFF.

The V call is TRBV19, the J call TRBJ2-7, with TRBD1 identical over 9 bases. The trim removed 9 bases at V and 6 bases at J, leaving 12 bases unmatched. The CDR3 loop spans 14 amino acids. Germline V gene data show CDR1 as LNHDA and CDR2 as SQIVND (reference sequence). The CDR3 DNA is TGTGCCAGCCGGGACAGGGAGTTTTCCGGCGAGCAGTACTTC. It translates to CASRDREFSGEQYF.

This clonotype was picked up a small number of times. This chain links TRBV5-1 with TRBJ1-6; D remains unclear. This CDR3 region has 16 residues. Trimming took off 0 bases at V and 13 bases at J, with 20 bases between the two ends. The germline CDR1 and CDR2 sequences are SGHRS and YFSETQ. CDR3 coding DNA: TGCGCCAGCAGCTTGGCCTTGACCGCTGGAGGAGGCCCCCTCCACTTT. Its translation is CASSLALTAGGGPLHF.